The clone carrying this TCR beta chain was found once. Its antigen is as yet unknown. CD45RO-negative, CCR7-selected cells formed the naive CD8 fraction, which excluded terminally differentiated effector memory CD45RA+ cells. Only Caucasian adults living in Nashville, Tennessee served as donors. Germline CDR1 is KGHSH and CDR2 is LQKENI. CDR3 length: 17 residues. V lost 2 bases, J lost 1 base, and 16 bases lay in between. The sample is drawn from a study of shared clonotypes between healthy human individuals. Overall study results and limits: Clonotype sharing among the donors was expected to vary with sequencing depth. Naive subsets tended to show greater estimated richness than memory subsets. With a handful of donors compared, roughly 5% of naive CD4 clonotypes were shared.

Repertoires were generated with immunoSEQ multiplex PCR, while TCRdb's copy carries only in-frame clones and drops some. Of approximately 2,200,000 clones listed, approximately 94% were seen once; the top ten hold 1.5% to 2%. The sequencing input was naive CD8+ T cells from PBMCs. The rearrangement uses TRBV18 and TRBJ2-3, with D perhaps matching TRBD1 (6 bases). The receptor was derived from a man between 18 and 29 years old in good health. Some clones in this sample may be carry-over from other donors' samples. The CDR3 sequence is CASSPGGPRTRTDTQYF. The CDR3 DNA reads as TGTGCCAGCTCACCAGGGGGCCCCAGGACCCGCACAGATACGCAGTATTTT.